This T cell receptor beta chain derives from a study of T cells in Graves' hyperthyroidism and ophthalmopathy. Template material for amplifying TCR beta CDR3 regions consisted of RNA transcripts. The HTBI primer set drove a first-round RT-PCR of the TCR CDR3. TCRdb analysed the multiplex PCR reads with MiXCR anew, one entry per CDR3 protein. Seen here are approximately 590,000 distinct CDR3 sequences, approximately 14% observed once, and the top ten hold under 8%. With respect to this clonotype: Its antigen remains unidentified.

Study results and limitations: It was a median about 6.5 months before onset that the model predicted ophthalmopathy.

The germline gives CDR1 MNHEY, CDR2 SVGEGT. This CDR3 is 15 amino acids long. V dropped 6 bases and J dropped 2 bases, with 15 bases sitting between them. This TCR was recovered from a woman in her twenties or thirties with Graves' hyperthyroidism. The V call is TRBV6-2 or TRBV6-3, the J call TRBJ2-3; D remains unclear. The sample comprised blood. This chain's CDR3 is CASSPSAELTDTQYF. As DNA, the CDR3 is TGTGCCAGCAGCCCCTCCGCGGAGCTCACAGATACGCAGTATTTT.